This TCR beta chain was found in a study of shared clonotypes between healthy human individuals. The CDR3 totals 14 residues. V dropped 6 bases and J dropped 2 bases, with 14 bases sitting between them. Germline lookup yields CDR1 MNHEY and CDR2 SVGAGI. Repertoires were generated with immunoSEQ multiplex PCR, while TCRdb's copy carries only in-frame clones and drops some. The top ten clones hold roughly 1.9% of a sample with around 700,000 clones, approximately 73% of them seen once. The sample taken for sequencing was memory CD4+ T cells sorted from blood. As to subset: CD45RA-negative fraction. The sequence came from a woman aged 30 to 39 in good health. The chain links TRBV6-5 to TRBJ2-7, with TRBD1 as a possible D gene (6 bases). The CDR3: CASSRTRDTYEQYF. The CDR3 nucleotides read TGTGCCAGCAGCAGAACCCGGGACACCTACGAGCAGTACTTC.